This TCR beta chain is drawn from a study of vaccination and CD4 T cells after COVID-19 (dated by TCRdb to the early 2020s). In the study overall: Every convalescent patient had a positive nasal swab PCR test for SARS-CoV-2, with mild disease in roughly nine patients and severe disease in one. Six males and four females were included in the convalescent cohort, with two Hispanic individuals, seven Caucasians, two Asians and one multiracial person represented. Two doses of either the Pfizer-BioNTech BNT162b2 vaccine (n=8) or the Moderna mRNA-1273 vaccine (n=2) were administered to participants. Post-COVID blood samples from convalescent patients were collected a median of about 100 days after diagnosis, with a range of roughly 35 to 180 days. Post-vaccine blood samples were taken a median of about 70 days after the second vaccine dose, with a range of roughly 13 to 250 days. Culture stimuli were overlapping spike peptide pools from SARS-CoV-2 and from the common cold coronaviruses HCoV-NL63, HCoV-OC43 and HCoV-229E. Control cultures used a CEFX viral epitope pool as positive control, an HIV-1 Nef peptide pool as negative control, or no peptide. In about 11 COVID-19 convalescent patients and several infection-naive healthy vaccine recipients, the spike-specific CD4+ TCR repertoire before mRNA vaccination was compared with the repertoire after mRNA vaccination. What the study reported, not specific to this receptor: The median count of SARS-CoV-2-reactive clonotypes went up from 21 after infection to 30 to 40 after vaccination, although the change was not significant. Relatively few convalescent patients were included in the study, and early timepoints after natural infection were not analyzed. Of the vaccine-specific clones in convalescent patients, 304 of 307, or nearly all, reacted only to SARS-CoV-2 spike and did not cross-react with common cold coronaviruses. Among convalescent patients, a median about 86% of the SARS-CoV-2-reactive clones seen after vaccination appeared only after vaccination, which suggests priming specific to the vaccine.

According to the germline V gene, CDR1 reads MGHRA and CDR2 reads YSYEKL. From the cysteine up to the phenylalanine, the CDR3 has a length of 16 residues. This entry keeps only the CDR3 DNA: 48 bases, framed from base 1. V is cut back by 1 base and J by 4 bases, with 9 bases in the junction unmatched. Library prep was done by PCR. At the Johns Hopkins FTIC core, DNA from the cultured CD4+ T cells underwent TCR sequencing with the Oncomine TCR Beta short-read assay. The QIAamp micro DNA kit was used to extract genomic DNA from the cultured CD4+ T cells. The Oncomine TCR Beta libraries from cultured CD4+ T cells were pooled using unique dual indexes and then sequenced on an Illumina iSeq 100. The authors' pipeline ran thus. Non-productive sequences were removed, and CDR3s that did not start with C, did not end with F or W, or were shorter than 7 amino acids were discarded. Antigen-specific clonotypes were identified with the MANAFEST web application by comparing peptide-stimulated wells with reference and other culture wells. For a clone to be called positive, the clone needed an FDR below 0.05, an odds ratio above 5, and a productive frequency above 0.1% in at least two of three replicate wells. Clonotypes that were significantly expanded in both SARS-CoV-2 spike wells and at least one common cold coronavirus spike condition were defined as cross-reactive. Using R version 3.6.1, CDR3 homology was evaluated through Levenshtein distances (stringdist) along with unrooted phylogenetic trees (ape). TCRdb redid the processing of the public reads, applying fastp at Q25 and MiXCR, and retained in-frame beta chains. CDR3 protein duplicates are merged, each entry listing the most common genes and DNA. The V and J calls here are based on TCRdb, not the publication. Within this sample are about 12,000 distinct CDR3 sequences, with roughly 60% of them counted one time only. Around 8.6% of the sample rests with the top ten.

Remarks on this clonotype: Its antigen is not yet known. The sample holds no much larger clone one base away, and base qualities are not on file.

Per the publication, the treatment or condition label means: roughly 11-day PBMC culture with coronavirus spike peptide pools or control peptides (ViraFEST assay). To expand antigen-specific T cells with peptide pools and then pick out the expanded clonotypes through TCR sequencing, the study relied on the ViraFEST assay. The convalescent patients' positive SARS-CoV-2 PCR tests fell between March and December 2020, which was before the Alpha, Beta and Delta variants emerged in the United States. Each well held about 2.2 million PBMCs cultured in IMDM containing about 5% human AB serum and 10 IU/ml IL-2, with approximately 9.2 ug/ml peptide pools added. On days 3 and 7, half of the culture medium was replaced with fresh IL-2-containing medium. CD4+ T cells were isolated after approximately ten days of culture through negative selection using the EasySep CD4+ T cell isolation kit. Ficoll-Paque Plus gradient centrifugation was used to isolate PBMCs from whole blood, and the isolated PBMCs were then either used fresh or cryopreserved at -140C. Triplicate wells were generally used for each culture condition.

Sequenced sample: CD4+ T cells from blood, cultured in vitro. The chain is made from TRBV4-1 and TRBJ1-2, with 7 bases aligning to TRBD1. This sequence originates from a human donor who had recovered from COVID-19. The DNA sequence is given as TGCGCCAGCAGCCAAGGCTTTATGAGACAGGGCTATGGCTACACCTTC. Translated, it gives CASSQGFMRQGYGYTF.